Each of the 5 T cell receptor beta chains below was sequenced from the same sample in a study of shared clonotypes between healthy human individuals. The method was immunoSEQ multiplex PCR; TCRdb's version includes in-frame clones alone and lacks a portion of them. The table shows more than 1 million clones, with 78% occurring only once. Sequencing used memory CD4+ T cells from PBMCs. Subset meaning: CD45RA-negative fraction. Every receptor here comes from a man between 18 and 29 years old in good health. Some clones in this sample may be carry-over from other donors' samples.

The rearrangement joins TRBV28 to TRBJ2-2; 9 nucleotides line up with TRBD1. Trimming at V came to 6 bases and at J to 2 bases, leaving 19 bases not matched to a gene. This CDR3 is 20 amino acids long. The germline gives CDR1 MDHEN, CDR2 SYDVKM. CDR3 nucleotide sequence: TGTGCCAGCAGCGCTTCGGGACAGGGAGGACCCCTTCGAAACACCGGGGAGCTGTTTTTT. Protein: CASSASGQGGPLRNTGELFF.

The CDR3 loop reads CASSPSDDVRGYGYTF. The CDR3 DNA follows: TGCGCCAGCAGTCCGAGTGACGATGTCAGGGGCTATGGCTACACCTTC. J is TRBJ1-2 and V is TRBV4-1; a possible D gene is TRBD1 (6 bases). Germline V lookup: CDR1 MGHRA, CDR2 YSYEKL. The CDR3 length is 16 residues. V lost 6 bases, J lost 4 bases, and 21 bases lay in between.

The chain employs TRBV2 and TRBJ2-3; 7 bases line up with TRBD2. The CDR3 loop spans 18 amino acids. CDR1 and CDR2 (germline): SNHLY, FYNNEI. V shed 2 bases and J 3 bases; nucleotides not matched to a gene: 14. For the CDR3, the DNA is TGTGCCAGCAGTGAATGGGGGTCAGTAGCGGGTACTACAGATACGCAGTATTTT. This gives the protein CASSEWGSVAGTTDTQYF.

The chain carries TRBV5-1 and TRBJ2-7; D gene uncertain. The CDR3 is made up of 13 amino acids. Per germline, CDR1 SGHRS and CDR2 YFSETQ. The ends were cut back, 0 bases at V and 6 bases at J, with 10 bases in the middle. The CDR3 here is CASSLDGYGEQYF. The CDR3 DNA is TGCGCCAGCAGCTTGGACGGTTATGGCGAGCAGTACTTC. The full variable domain, its missing parts supplied by reference TRBV5-1 and TRBJ2-7, is KAGVTQTPRYLIKTRGQQVTLSCSPISGHRSVSWYQQTPGQGLQFLFEYFSETQRNKGNFPGRFSGRQFSNSRSEMNVSTLELGDSALYLCASSLDGYGEQYFGPGTRLTVT.

The DNA for the CDR3 is TGTGCCAGCACTGCGGTCTACTACAATGAGCAGTTCTTC. Protein sequence: CASTAVYYNEQFF. The J gene is TRBJ2-1, the V gene TRBV2; D is unresolved. The V end lost 7 bases, the J end lost 3 bases, and 10 bases lay between the germline ends. This CDR3 contains 13 residues. CDR1 and CDR2 from the germline V gene are SNHLY and FYNNEI. The full variable domain, with the rest looked up from reference TRBV2 and TRBJ2-1, is EPEVTQTPSHQVTQMGQEVILRCVPISNHLYFYWYRQILGQKVEFLVSFYNNEISEKSEIFDDQFSVERPDGSNFTLKIRSTKLEDSAMYFCASTAVYYNEQFFGPGTRLTVL.